A single sample is the source of the 26 T cell receptor beta chains below, sequenced in a study of T cells in Graves' hyperthyroidism and ophthalmopathy. Amplified TCR beta CDR3 regions came from RNA transcripts. First-round RT-PCR with HTBI primers amplified the TCR CDR3 region. TCRdb re-derived calls from the multiplex PCR reads in MiXCR, one entry per CDR3 protein. The sample includes 450,000 to 500,000 distinct CDR3 sequences, 20% to 25% of them seen just once. The sequenced material came from blood. Receptors were obtained from a woman between 65 and 79 years old with Graves' ophthalmopathy.

This clonotype occurred many times. This chain connects TRBV28 to TRBJ1-1; D not certain. Looked up from germline, CDR1 is MDHEN and CDR2 is SYDVKM. V lost 5 bases to trimming and J lost 11 bases, with 15 bases between them. The CDR3 is made up of 12 amino acids. The CDR3 DNA reads TGTGCCAGCAGTCCGCACGGGCGCGTGGCTTTCTTT. It specifies CASSPHGRVAFF.

As concerns this clonotype: A much larger clone is a single base away; this may be a read error. The DNA of the CDR3 is TGCAGCGTCGCTAAAGGACAGGGTGCGAACACTGGAGCTTTCTTT. Translation: CSVAKGQGANTGAFF. The chain employs TRBV29-1 and TRBJ1-1; TRBD1 matches at 8 bases. Germline-derived CDR1 and CDR2 are SQVTM and ANQGSEA. The CDR3 totals 15 residues.

The table lists this clonotype with a few counts. The chain couples TRBV7-3 to TRBJ2-1; 7 nucleotides agree with TRBD1. CDR3 size: 15 residues. CDR1 is SGHTA, CDR2 FQGTGA, per germline. The J segment lost 4 bases and the V segment lost 4 bases, leaving 7 bases of the junction unmatched. The CDR3 DNA reads TGTGCCAGCAGCTCGACAGGGAGTCAGTACAATGAGCAGTTCTTC. It translates to CASSSTGSQYNEQFF.

CDR3 in amino acids: CASSKRLAGDYNEQFF. CDR3 DNA: TGTGCCAGCAGCAAGCGACTAGCGGGGGATTACAATGAGCAGTTCTTC. The chain links TRBV5-5 to TRBJ2-1, with TRBD2 matching 12 bases. CDR3 length: 16 residues. Losses at the gene ends were 4 bases for V and 4 bases for J; bases not matched to a gene: 6. Germline lookup yields CDR1 SGHKS and CDR2 YYEKEE (reference sequence).

V usage is TRBV30 and J usage is TRBJ1-6, with D possibly matching TRBD1 (6 bases). In germline, CDR1 is GTSNPN, CDR2 SVGIG (reference sequence). The CDR3 is 15 amino acids. Trimming stripped 2 bases from V and 8 bases from J, with 16 bases between. CDR3 region: CAWSPSRGAHSPLHF. The CDR3 coding sequence is TGTGCCTGGAGTCCATCTCGGGGGGCGCATTCACCCCTCCACTTT. Combining the CDR3 with reference TRBV30 and TRBJ1-6 gives the whole variable domain SQTIHQWPATLVQPVGSPLSLECTVEGTSNPNLYWYRQAAGRGLQLLFYSVGIGQISSEVPQNLSASRPQDRQFILSSKKLLLSDSGFYLCAWSPSRGAHSPLHFGNGTRLTVT.

The sample holds a few counts of this clonotype. This chain joins TRBV18 and TRBJ2-3, with no clear D. Trimming removed 3 bases at V and 2 bases at J, with 9 bases between. Germline CDR1 reads KGHSH; CDR2 reads LQKENI. CDR3 length equals 14 residues. The CDR3 sequence: CASSPSQLTDTQYF. For the CDR3, the DNA is TGTGCCAGCTCACCGAGTCAGCTCACAGATACGCAGTATTTT.

V and J are TRBV6-1 and TRBJ2-7, with 7 bases matching TRBD1. The ends lost 10 bases at V and 3 bases at J; junction bases unmatched: 9. The CDR3 length is 13 residues. Germline V gene lookup returns CDR1 MNHNS and CDR2 SASEGT. CDR3 nucleotide sequence: TGTGCCACCACGACAGGGTTCGACTACGAGCAGTACTTC. The encoded protein is CATTTGFDYEQYF.

The chain carries TRBV9 and TRBJ2-7, with TRBD2 identical over 11 bases. Germline-derived CDR1 and CDR2 are SGDLS and YYNGEE. The CDR3 consists of 16 residues. V was clipped by 3 bases and J by 3 bases; unmatched bases: 8. CDR3 residues: CASSAGTSGILYEQYF. In DNA form, the CDR3 reads TGTGCCAGCAGCGCCGGGACTAGCGGTATTCTCTACGAGCAGTACTTC.

The chain uses TRBV20-1 and TRBJ2-1; D unclear. Germline-derived CDR1 and CDR2 are DFQATT and SNEGSKA (reference sequence). V lost 2 bases, J lost 9 bases, and 5 bases lay in between. CDR3 length equals 10 residues. CDR3 DNA: TGCAGTGCTAGACTGAGTGAGCAGTTCTTC. As protein: CSARLSEQFF.

This chain uses TRBV15 with TRBJ1-3; D is undetermined. This CDR3 comprises 14 residues. Germline loops: CDR1 LNHNV, CDR2 YYDKDF (reference sequence). V was shortened by 5 bases and J by 0 bases, with 8 bases between the two germline ends. CDR3 DNA sequence: TGTGCCACCAGCGTACGGCGCTCTGGAAACACCATATATTTT. It encodes CATSVRRSGNTIYF.

This clonotype was picked up a small number of times. The chain recombines TRBV20-1 with TRBJ1-5; D is uncertain. Germline V CDR1 and CDR2: DFQATT, SNEGSKA (reference sequence). V lost 2 bases and J lost 1, with 6 bases in between. The CDR3 totals 13 residues. Written as DNA, the CDR3 is TGCAGTGCTAGATCCACCAGCAATCAGCCCCAGCATTTT. Translated: CSARSTSNQPQHF.

The CDR3 sequence: CAWSHRLAGGPGYEQYF. The CDR3 bases are TGTGCCTGGAGCCACCGATTAGCGGGAGGGCCAGGGTACGAGCAGTACTTC. J is TRBJ2-7 and V is TRBV30; TRBD2 aligns across 11 bases. Trimming took 3 bases from V and 4 from J; bases not matched to a gene: 14. This CDR3 is 17 amino acids long. Germline V lookup: CDR1 GTSNPN, CDR2 SVGIG (reference sequence).

This clonotype came up a few times. V usage is TRBV30 and J usage is TRBJ2-5, with D possibly matching TRBD1 (6 bases). Per germline, CDR1 GTSNPN and CDR2 SVGIG (reference sequence). Trimming removed 2 bases at V and 7 bases at J, with 14 bases between. The CDR3 spans 13 residues. The CDR3 sequence: CAWSNGQGRTQYF. In nucleotides, the CDR3 is TGTGCCTGGAGTAATGGGCAGGGGAGGACCCAGTACTTC.

This chain joins TRBV5-1 and TRBJ1-1; D possibly corresponds to TRBD1 (5 bases). Germline V gene lookup returns CDR1 SGHRS and CDR2 YFSETQ. CDR3 size: 15 residues. The V end was cut by 0 bases, the J end by 7 bases, with 16 bases between. Here the CDR3 DNA reads TGCGCCAGCAGCTTGGTGGGACGGGGTACGAATGAAGCTTTCTTT. Amino acids: CASSLVGRGTNEAFF.

The J gene is TRBJ1-2, the V gene TRBV30; a weak D match, TRBD1 (5 bases). The CDR3 is made up of 13 amino acids. Trimming took 1 base from V and 1 from J, leaving 7 bases between them. Germline lookup yields CDR1 GTSNPN and CDR2 SVGIG (reference sequence). The chain's CDR3 is CAWSARVNYGYTF. CDR3 in DNA: TGTGCCTGGAGTGCCAGGGTTAACTATGGCTACACCTTC.

The table lists this clonotype with a few counts. This chain joins TRBV7-8 and TRBJ1-1; tentatively, D is TRBD1 (6 bases). Germline values: CDR1 SGHVS, CDR2 FQNEAQ. The CDR3 is 15 amino acids. V was cut by 0 bases and J by 1 base, with 9 bases left in between. CDR3 DNA sequence: TGTGCCAGCAGCTTAGCAGGACAGAGGAACACTGAAGCTTTCTTT. The encoded protein is CASSLAGQRNTEAFF.

V gene TRBV15 combines with J gene TRBJ2-7; D may be TRBD1 (6 bases). Trimming took off 0 bases at V and 6 bases at J, with 12 bases between the two ends. This CDR3 contains 14 residues. In germline, CDR1 is LNHNV, CDR2 YYDKDF (reference sequence). CDR3 sequence reads: CATSREGARGEQYF. CDR3 sequence (DNA): TGTGCCACCAGCAGAGAGGGGGCACGGGGCGAGCAGTACTTC. The variable domain in full, with the rest retrieved from reference TRBV15 and TRBJ2-7, is DAMVIQNPRYQVTQFGKPVTLSCSQTLNHNVMYWYQQKSSQAPKLLFHYYDKDFNNEADTPDNFQSRRPNTSFCFLDIRSPGLGDTAMYLCATSREGARGEQYFGPGTRLTVT.

This clonotype was recorded at least ten times. V is TRBV12-3 or TRBV12-4 and J is TRBJ1-5; 10 nucleotides align to TRBD1. Trimming removed 1 base from V and 6 bases from J; junction bases left unmatched: 6. The CDR3 extends over 16 amino acids. CDR3 residues: CASSLGQGAGRQPQHF. In DNA, the CDR3 is TGTGCCAGCAGTTTAGGACAGGGGGCGGGTCGTCAGCCCCAGCATTTT.

Worth noting for this clonotype: A much more abundant neighbour one base away suggests this may be a read error. The CDR3 region has the DNA TGTGCCAGCAGTCAGGGGGGGGAGCAGTTCTTC. Its protein is CASSQGGEQFF. V is TRBV6-2 or TRBV6-3 and J is TRBJ2-1; D may be TRBD1 or TRBD2 (7 bases each). CDR1 and CDR2 (germline): MNHEY, SVGEGT. V lost 5 bases and J lost 10, with 9 bases in between. The CDR3 has 11 amino acids.

The rearrangement uses TRBV9 and TRBJ2-1; no clear D. V lost 5 bases to trimming and J lost 7 bases, with 13 bases between them. This CDR3 spans 13 amino acids. CDR1 SGDLS and CDR2 YYNGEE come from the germline V gene. CDR3 nucleotide sequence: TGTGCCAGCAGTCAAGGGAATCGTAATGAGCAGTTCTTC. This gives the protein CASSQGNRNEQFF.

This CDR3 is CSARDGTSYYEQYF. The CDR3 bases are TGCAGTGCTAGAGATGGGACTAGCTACTACGAGCAGTACTTC. The chain links TRBV20-1 to TRBJ2-7, with 9 bases identical to TRBD2. The germline CDR1 and CDR2 sequences are DFQATT and SNEGSKA (reference sequence). V lost 0 bases and J lost 3; bases outside the gene matches: 3. The CDR3 spans 14 residues.

This clonotype was observed a handful of times. The gene calls are TRBV27 and TRBJ2-1; D is undetermined. The V gene lost 10 bases and the J gene lost 0 bases, with 10 bases spanning the gap. Per the germline V gene, CDR1 is MNHEY and CDR2 is SMNVEV (reference sequence). The length of the CDR3 is 13 residues. DNA for the CDR3: TGTGCCACCTGCTCGGGCTCCTACAATGAGCAGTTCTTC. This encodes CATCSGSYNEQFF.

This clonotype was detected a few times. The genes are TRBV6-6 and TRBJ1-2; 7 bases align to TRBD1. This CDR3 contains 16 residues. CDR1 is MNHNY, CDR2 SVGAGI, per germline (reference sequence). V gave up 0 bases and J gave up 1 base; unmatched junction bases: 5. In nucleotides, the CDR3 is TGTGCCAGCAGTTACTCCGGGACAGAGTATAACTATGGCTACACCTTC. It encodes CASSYSGTEYNYGYTF.

This clonotype was counted only a few times. The chain couples TRBV7-2 to TRBJ2-2; the D is unclear. Between the trimmed V and J ends, which lost 6 bases and 6 bases, there was a span of 14 bases. The CDR3 runs to 14 residues. CDR1 is SGHTA and CDR2 is FQGNSA in the germline V gene. In DNA form, the CDR3 reads TGTGCCAGCAGGATGATAATAGGCGCCGGGGAGCTGTTTTTT. Protein sequence: CASRMIIGAGELFF.

The rearrangement links TRBV28 to TRBJ1-4, with TRBD1 matching 8 bases. CDR1 is MDHEN, CDR2 SYDVKM, per germline. CDR3 size: 15 residues. The V gene end was trimmed by 8 bases and the J gene end by 8 bases; junction bases not matched to a gene: 13. Here the CDR3 DNA reads TGTGCCAGCGGAGGCAGGGGGCGGGTCGGGGAAAAACTGTTTTTT. Translation gives CASGGRGRVGEKLFF. The whole variable domain, filled in from reference TRBV28 and TRBJ1-4, reads DVKVTQSSRYLVKRTGEKVFLECVQDMDHENMFWYRQDPGLGLRLIYFSYDVKMKEKGDIPEGYSVSREKKERFSLILESASTNQTSMYLCASGGRGRVGEKLFFGSGTQLSVL.

At least ten counts were recorded for this clonotype. The rearrangement uses TRBV6-1 and TRBJ2-3, with 7 bases aligning to TRBD1. The CDR3 length is 13 residues. With 8 bases clipped from V and 4 bases from J, the junction kept 6 bases outside the gene matches. Germline assignment: CDR1 MNHNS and CDR2 SASEGT. CDR3 protein: CASWRTGPDTQYF. CDR3 coding DNA: TGTGCCAGCTGGAGGACAGGACCAGATACGCAGTATTTT.